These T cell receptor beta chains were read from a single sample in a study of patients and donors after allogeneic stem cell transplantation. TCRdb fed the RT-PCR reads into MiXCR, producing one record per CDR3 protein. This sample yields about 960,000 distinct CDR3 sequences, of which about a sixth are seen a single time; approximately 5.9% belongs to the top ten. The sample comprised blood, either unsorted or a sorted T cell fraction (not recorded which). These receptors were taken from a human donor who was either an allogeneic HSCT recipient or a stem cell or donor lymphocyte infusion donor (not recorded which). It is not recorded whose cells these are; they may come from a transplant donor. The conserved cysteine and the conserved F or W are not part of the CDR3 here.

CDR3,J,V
SASNRKETQY,TRBJ2-5,TRBV20-1
AWSGEGWTGELF,TRBJ2-2,TRBV30
ASSWEVWGNEQY,TRBJ2-7,TRBV5-4
ASSQDRASGGANEQY,TRBJ2-7,TRBV3-1
ASISTGEAGGYT,TRBJ1-2,TRBV19
ATSRDAGTSAYNEQF,TRBJ2-1,TRBV15
SARDSGAGNTIY,TRBJ1-3,TRBV20-1
ASRGVGYEQY,TRBJ2-7,TRBV27
ASSAGQGAPYGYT,TRBJ1-2,TRBV9
ASTSGGTSGANVLT,TRBJ2-6,TRBV21-1
ASSSTPFGLAGVRQETQY,TRBJ2-5,TRBV7-6
ASSLPGQGLNEQF,TRBJ2-1,TRBV3-1
ASSQVSGTLNTEAF,TRBJ1-1,TRBV4-1
ASSFWTGRREQY,TRBJ2-7,TRBV5-6
ASSPGTSGHSPLH,TRBJ1-6,TRBV7-9
ASSLPRTYRSGANVLT,TRBJ2-6,TRBV28
ASSEGGLETQY,TRBJ2-5,TRBV25-1
ASSFYKNIQY,TRBJ2-4,TRBV12-3/TRBV12-4
SAREGGLIEAF,TRBJ1-1,TRBV20-1
ASTTWTDYEQY,TRBJ2-7,TRBV6-1
ASRPSGAANTGELF,TRBJ2-2,TRBV12-3/TRBV12-4
ASSQDHAGGYGYT,TRBJ1-2,TRBV3-1
ASSQAAGLGEKLF,TRBJ1-4,TRBV3-1
ASSQRGSESTGELF,TRBJ2-2,TRBV4-1
ASSTYGQAANTGELF,TRBJ2-2,TRBV12-3/TRBV12-4
SAIRAGRTVGETQY,TRBJ2-5,TRBV20-1
ASSFFQGTGANVLT,TRBJ2-6,TRBV5-6
ASIQAGLTDTQY,TRBJ2-3,TRBV6-1
ASSRVLYGYT,TRBJ1-2,TRBV5-6
ASRLGRSTEAF,TRBJ1-1,TRBV28
ASSDPGVGRAFDQPQH,TRBJ1-5,TRBV6-4
ASSVLAGLTDTQY,TRBJ2-3,TRBV7-9
ASSRGDGNSGYT,TRBJ1-2,TRBV5-1
ASSPSGGGESQY,TRBJ2-5,TRBV5-1
SARDMGKDRAYEQY,TRBJ2-7,TRBV20-1
ASRRQGRETQY,TRBJ2-5,TRBV11-2
ASSPGTGAYTQY,TRBJ2-3,TRBV11-3
ASSFVVGGEAF,TRBJ1-1,TRBV27
ASSQDEAGATYEQY,TRBJ2-7,TRBV4-2
ASSLEKLGRNTDTQY,TRBJ2-3,TRBV5-1
ATTGGIYEQY,TRBJ2-7,TRBV7-9
AIGPLGNTEAF,TRBJ1-1,TRBV10-3
ASSLRRDGYYEQY,TRBJ2-7,TRBV9
SVYSQAEGYT,TRBJ1-2,TRBV29-1
ASGGLGGNYGYT,TRBJ1-2,TRBV11-2
ASSLWRFVYGYT,TRBJ1-2,TRBV5-6
SARDTVRSSYNSPLH,TRBJ1-6,TRBV20-1